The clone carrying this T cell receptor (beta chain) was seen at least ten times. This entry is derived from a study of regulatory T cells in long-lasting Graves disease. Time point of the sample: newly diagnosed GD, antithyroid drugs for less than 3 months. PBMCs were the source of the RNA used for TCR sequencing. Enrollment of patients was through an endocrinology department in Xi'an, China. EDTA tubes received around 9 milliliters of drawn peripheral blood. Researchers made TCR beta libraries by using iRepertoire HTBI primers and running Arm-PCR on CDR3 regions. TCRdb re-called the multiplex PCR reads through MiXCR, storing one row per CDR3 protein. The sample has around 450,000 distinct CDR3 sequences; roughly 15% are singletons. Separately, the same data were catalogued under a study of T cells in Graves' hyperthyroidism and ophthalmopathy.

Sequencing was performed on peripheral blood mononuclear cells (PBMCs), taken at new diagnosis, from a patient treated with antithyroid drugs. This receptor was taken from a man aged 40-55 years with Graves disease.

In DNA, the CDR3 is TGCGCCAGCAACCAGCCAGGCGGGGCAGATACGCAGTATTTT. The encoded protein is CASNQPGGADTQYF. This sequence joins TRBV5-1 and TRBJ2-3, with D possibly matching TRBD2 (6 bases). V gave up 6 bases and J gave up 4 bases, with 15 bases separating them. Germline lookup yields CDR1 SGHRS and CDR2 YFSETQ. The CDR3 consists of 14 residues.